Following are 27 T cell receptor beta chains from one sample sequenced in a study of cytomegalovirus exposure and HLA in healthy donors (dated by TCRdb to the late 2010s). To prepare the library, the immunoSEQ multiplex PCR assay was applied. The multiplex PCR relied on a mix of 60 forward primers for TCR Vbeta segments and 13 reverse primers for TCR Jbeta segments. This is the immuneACCESS table as TCRdb keeps it, with only in-frame sequences that have V and J called. A part of the clones is gone; compared with another copy, unresolved V genes explain less than half, and the rest is unexplained. A total of approximately 120,000 clones appear in this sample, roughly 80% of them only once. The top ten clonotypes cover 5.5% to 8% of the sample. Material for sequencing was PBMCs. Receptor source: a woman in her forties in good health and CMV-seronegative.

This clone has a handful of counts. This chain links TRBV19 with TRBJ2-3; 9 nucleotides line up with TRBD2. The V gene's germline CDR1 is LNHDA and CDR2 SQIVND (reference sequence). The trim removed 5 bases at V and 5 bases at J, leaving 11 bases unmatched. The CDR3 has 16 amino acids. Here the CDR3 reads CASSPRTSVGGDTQYF. As DNA, the CDR3 is TGTGCCAGTAGTCCCCGGACTAGCGTGGGTGGAGATACGCAGTATTTT.

The rearrangement links TRBV28 to TRBJ1-4, with 11 bases that match TRBD1. This CDR3 spans 16 amino acids. Germline V gene data show CDR1 as MDHEN and CDR2 as SYDVKM. J lost 8 bases, V lost 2 bases, and 7 bases had no gene match. CDR3 residues: CASSLNPGTGGEKLFF. CDR3 DNA: TGTGCCAGCAGTTTAAACCCCGGGACAGGGGGGGAAAAACTGTTTTTT.

This clone occurred a few times. The chain carries TRBV28 and TRBJ2-5, with D tentatively TRBD2 (5 bases). The CDR3 loop spans 15 amino acids. The V gene's germline CDR1 is MDHEN and CDR2 SYDVKM. V lost 10 bases and J lost 5, with 23 bases in between. CDR3 in DNA: TGTGCCACCCAAAGAGGGCAGGCGGTTTCGGAGACCCAGTACTTC. It encodes CATQRGQAVSETQYF.

The V and J genes are TRBV6-5 and TRBJ1-3; no firm D call. Trimming left V 6 bases short and J 1 base short, with 10 bases between. CDR1 is MNHEY, CDR2 SVGAGI, per germline. The CDR3 contains 14 residues. DNA for the CDR3: TGTGCCAGCAGCAGAGGGAGGTCTGGAAACACCATATATTTT. Amino acid sequence: CASSRGRSGNTIYF.

The chain joins TRBV10-2 to TRBJ1-1; TRBD1 agrees at 8 bases. The CDR3 is 14 residues long. Trimming at V came to 3 bases and at J to 5 bases, leaving 5 bases not matched to a gene. Germline assignment: CDR1 WSHSY and CDR2 SAAADI. The CDR3 bases are TGCGCCAGCAGTGACGGCAGGGGGCGAACTGAAGCTTTCTTT. Translation: CASSDGRGRTEAFF.

This sequence joins TRBV6-6 and TRBJ2-5; TRBD1 is a possible D gene (6 bases). The J call is uncertain, as TRBJ2-7 better fits the DNA end. CDR1 and CDR2 from the germline V gene are MNHNY and SVGAGI (reference sequence). This CDR3 spans 16 amino acids. The CDR3 DNA reads TGTGCCAGCAGTTACTCGAATTGGGACACAACCTACGAGCAGTACTTC. Amino acids: CASSYSNWDTTYEQYF.

V and J are TRBV28 and TRBJ2-4; 9 bases align to TRBD2. Germline lookup yields CDR1 MDHEN and CDR2 SYDVKM. The CDR3 is 16 residues long. Trimming cost V 6 bases and J 9 bases; bases outside gene matches: 15. The CDR3 region has the DNA TGTGCCAGCAGGACCCCTGCGGGAGGGCCCTCGGTCATTCAGTACTTC. As protein: CASRTPAGGPSVIQYF. Looking up the rest from reference TRBV28 and TRBJ2-4 gives the full variable domain: DVKVTQSSRYLVKRTGEKVFLECVQDMDHENMFWYRQDPGLGLRLIYFSYDVKMKEKGDIPEGYSVSREKKERFSLILESASTNQTSMYLCASRTPAGGPSVIQYFGAGTRLSVL.

The count of this clone is one. The rearrangement uses TRBV28 and TRBJ1-5; a weak D match, TRBD1 (5 bases). The CDR3 runs 20 residues. Germline V lookup: CDR1 MDHEN, CDR2 SYDVKM. V lost 6 bases, J lost 0 bases, and 27 bases lay in between. CDR3 amino acids: CASRRQGGRRARYSNQPQHF. The CDR3 region has the DNA TGTGCCAGCAGGAGACAAGGAGGGCGCAGGGCCCGATATAGCAATCAGCCCCAGCATTTT.

In its sample, this clone was seen a few times. This chain uses TRBV19 with TRBJ1-4, with D tentatively TRBD1 (5 bases). Germline V lookup: CDR1 LNHDA, CDR2 SQIVND (reference sequence). The CDR3 runs to 14 residues. V was trimmed by 7 bases and J by 10 bases, leaving 19 bases between them. CDR3 loop: CASTPRGGTGKLFF. The CDR3 region has the DNA TGTGCCAGTACCCCTCGGGGGGGGACGGGAAAACTGTTTTTT.

This clone turned up a few times. The chain couples TRBV4-3 to TRBJ2-2; possible D gene TRBD1, 5 bases. V lost 0 bases and J lost 10, with 21 bases in between. The CDR3 totals 17 residues. The germline CDR1 and CDR2 sequences are LGHNA and YSLEER. CDR3 DNA sequence: TGCGCCAGCAGCCAAGATTTGTATGGGGCCCAGGGCGAGGAGCTGTTTTTT. This codes for CASSQDLYGAQGEELFF.

J is TRBJ1-4 and V is TRBV28; D possibly corresponds to TRBD1 (5 bases). The V end was cut by 7 bases, the J end by 10 bases, with 22 bases between. Germline values: CDR1 MDHEN, CDR2 SYDVKM. The CDR3 length is 15 residues. In DNA, the CDR3 is TGTGCCAGCATTCGGTTTGGGGACCCCGGGGGAAAACTGTTTTTT. Residues: CASIRFGDPGGKLFF. The variable domain in full, completed from reference TRBV28 and TRBJ1-4, reads DVKVTQSSRYLVKRTGEKVFLECVQDMDHENMFWYRQDPGLGLRLIYFSYDVKMKEKGDIPEGYSVSREKKERFSLILESASTNQTSMYLCASIRFGDPGGKLFFGSGTQLSVL.

The CDR3 bases are TGCGCCAGCTATATCGGGACAGGGGGGCGGGATGAGCAGTTCTTC. Translated, it gives CASYIGTGGRDEQFF. The V call is TRBV5-1, the J call TRBJ2-1; 11 bases map to TRBD1. Germline V lookup: CDR1 SGHRS, CDR2 YFSETQ. Trimming removed 7 bases from V and 8 bases from J; junction bases left unmatched: 11. The CDR3 is 15 amino acids.

This clone turned up a few times. The chain combines TRBV5-4 with TRBJ1-1; no clear D. Trimming pared 0 bases from V and 2 bases from J, leaving 5 bases between. From germline, CDR1 is SGHNT and CDR2 YYREEE (reference sequence). The CDR3 spans 13 residues. Here the CDR3 reads CASSLESNTEAFF. The DNA of the CDR3 is TGTGCCAGCAGCTTGGAGAGCAACACTGAAGCTTTCTTT.

The rearrangement joins TRBV6-5 to TRBJ2-7; 7 bases fit TRBD2. Germline V CDR1 and CDR2: MNHEY, SVGAGI. The CDR3 is 15 amino acids. The V segment lost 5 bases and the J segment 0 bases; nucleotides outside the gene matches: 7. The CDR3 DNA is TGTGCCAGCAGTCACGGGACTACTAGCTCCTACGAGCAGTACTTC. Amino acids: CASSHGTTSSYEQYF.

The V gene is TRBV6-5, the J gene TRBJ1-2, with 10 bases fitting TRBD1. The CDR3 is 15 residues long. The junction had 3 bases not matched to a gene; V was cut back by 0 bases and J by 5 bases. Germline V gene sequence: CDR1 MNHEY, CDR2 SVGAGI. The DNA of the CDR3 is TGTGCCAGCAGTTACTCGGGACAGGGGAGATATGGCTACACCTTC. Residues: CASSYSGQGRYGYTF.

This rearrangement joins TRBV4-2 to TRBJ2-1; TRBD2 matches 10 bases. The CDR3 length is 22 residues. CDR1 is LGHNA and CDR2 is YNFKEQ in the germline V gene. The V gene end was trimmed by 0 bases and the J gene end by 9 bases; junction bases not matched to a gene: 26. In DNA, the CDR3 is TGTGCCAGCAGCCAAGATTATTTCGGGGCTAGCGGGAGTTTGTCAGGCTCGAGTGAGCAGTTCTTC. As protein: CASSQDYFGASGSLSGSSEQFF.

The V and J genes are TRBV28 and TRBJ1-3; D call uncertain. Germline-derived CDR1 and CDR2 are MDHEN and SYDVKM. CDR3 size: 13 residues. The germline V and J ends were trimmed by 5 bases and 0 bases, with 5 bases remaining between them. The CDR3 region has the DNA TGTGCCAGCAGTCCCAACTCTGGAAACACCATATATTTT. Protein sequence: CASSPNSGNTIYF. Full variable domain (outside the CDR3, taken from reference TRBV28 and TRBJ1-3): DVKVTQSSRYLVKRTGEKVFLECVQDMDHENMFWYRQDPGLGLRLIYFSYDVKMKEKGDIPEGYSVSREKKERFSLILESASTNQTSMYLCASSPNSGNTIYFGEGSWLTVV.

This chain uses TRBV27 with TRBJ2-7; D call uncertain. V dropped 3 bases and J dropped 2 bases, with 8 bases sitting between them. The CDR3 runs to 13 residues. Per the germline V gene, CDR1 is MNHEY and CDR2 is SMNVEV (reference sequence). This CDR3 is CASSFSATYEQYF. The CDR3, as DNA: TGTGCCAGCAGTTTTTCAGCGACCTACGAGCAGTACTTC.

CDR3 bases: TGTGCCAGCAGGGGGACAGTCTACGAGCAGTACTTC. Translated, it gives CASRGTVYEQYF. This rearrangement joins TRBV6-5 to TRBJ2-7; 7 positions agree with TRBD1. The length of the CDR3 is 12 residues. CDR1 is MNHEY and CDR2 is SVGAGI in the germline V gene. J gave up 3 bases and V 6 bases, and 2 bases lay outside the gene matches.

The chain uses TRBV5-4 and TRBJ1-4; 10 bases agree with TRBD1. Germline V lookup: CDR1 SGHNT, CDR2 YYREEE (reference sequence). The V gene end was trimmed by 4 bases and the J gene end by 8 bases; junction bases not matched to a gene: 11. The CDR3 sequence is 16 residues long. The CDR3 here is CASSASTGTGDEKLFF. Here the CDR3 DNA reads TGTGCCAGCAGCGCCTCCACCGGGACAGGGGACGAAAAACTGTTTTTT.

V is TRBV5-1 and J is TRBJ2-3; 13 bases are shared with TRBD2. Germline lookup yields CDR1 SGHRS and CDR2 YFSETQ. V lost 5 bases and J lost 3; bases outside the gene matches: 9. This CDR3 has 17 amino acids. The DNA for the CDR3 is TGCGCCAGCAGTGAACTAGCGGGAGGGGTTGAGACAGATACGCAGTATTTT. This translates into CASSELAGGVETDTQYF.

CDR3 DNA: TGTGCCAGCAGTCCGGGACAGTTCGACTCCTACGAGCAGTACTTC. Encoded protein: CASSPGQFDSYEQYF. The chain couples TRBV28 to TRBJ2-7, with TRBD1 matching over 7 bases. V gave up 5 bases and J gave up 0 bases; unmatched junction bases: 7. Germline assignment: CDR1 MDHEN and CDR2 SYDVKM. The CDR3 length is 15 residues. The full variable domain, in which reference TRBV28 and TRBJ2-7 provide the parts outside the CDR3, is DVKVTQSSRYLVKRTGEKVFLECVQDMDHENMFWYRQDPGLGLRLIYFSYDVKMKEKGDIPEGYSVSREKKERFSLILESASTNQTSMYLCASSPGQFDSYEQYFGPGTRLTVT.

The gene calls are TRBV15 and TRBJ2-5; 7 nucleotides align to TRBD2. The CDR3 sequence is 15 residues long. CDR1 is LNHNV, CDR2 YYDKDF, per germline (reference sequence). After removal of 4 bases from V and 0 bases from J, the junction contained 5 bases not matched to a gene. CDR3 sequence reads: CATSTRLADQETQYF. The CDR3, as DNA: TGTGCCACCAGCACCCGTCTAGCGGACCAAGAGACCCAGTACTTC.

The chain uses TRBV27 and TRBJ2-2; D unclear. The CDR3 extends over 14 amino acids. With 0 bases removed from V and 5 bases from J, the gap between germline ends came to 7 bases. CDR1 is MNHEY, CDR2 SMNVEV, per germline (reference sequence). This CDR3 reads CASSLSTGTGELFF. Written as DNA, the CDR3 is TGTGCCAGCAGTTTATCGACCGGGACCGGGGAGCTGTTTTTT.

The V call is TRBV29-1, the J call TRBJ1-2, with 8 bases fitting TRBD1. From germline, CDR1 is SQVTM and CDR2 ANQGSEA. This CDR3 spans 14 amino acids. V gave up 3 bases and J gave up 6 bases; unmatched junction bases: 9. The CDR3 loop is CSVDPATGDHGYTF. The CDR3, as DNA: TGCAGCGTTGACCCCGCGACAGGGGACCATGGCTACACCTTC.

The gene calls are TRBV5-6 and TRBJ2-6, with D hard to call. Looked up from germline, CDR1 is SGHDT and CDR2 is YYEEEE. V lost 4 bases and J lost 1, with 12 bases in between. The CDR3 consists of 16 residues. Here the CDR3 DNA reads TGTGCCAGCAGCCGAGGCCCCCATTCTGGGGCCAACGTCCTGACTTTC. Translated: CASSRGPHSGANVLTF.

The chain is built from TRBV7-2 and TRBJ2-3; D perhaps matches TRBD2 (5 bases). Between the trimmed V and J ends, which lost 2 bases and 5 bases, there was a span of 11 bases. CDR3 length equals 14 residues. CDR1 and CDR2 (germline): SGHTA, FQGNSA. CDR3 DNA: TGTGCCAGCAGCTTACGAAGAGGAGGAGATACGCAGTATTTT. It yields the protein CASSLRRGGDTQYF.